This T cell receptor beta chain was identified in a study of blood T cell repertoires in COVID-19 (dated by TCRdb to the early 2020s). Context from the whole study: Collaborator samples came from the United States, Italy and Spain and covered acute and convalescent phases of COVID-19. HLA class I and class II types, where available, came from metadata supplied by the sample provider rather than from assay-based typing. Subjects who had been exposed to COVID-19, were actively infected with it, or had recovered from it provided the deeply sampled blood TCRbeta repertoires that made up the dataset. Samples were obtained from the ongoing ImmuneRACE study (first 160 participants) and from about 1,300 subjects provided by 6 global collaborators. The repertoires were made available in a free public database intended to serve as a resource for research on the immune response to SARS-CoV-2. The material from the prospective study consisted of cDNA or gDNA derived from T cells, B-cell-depleted T cells, or PBMCs. Nearly every sample came with metadata listing a de-identified subject ID, COVID-19 status, age in years and sex. Study-level results and caveats: The amount of clinical and demographic metadata varied by source and participant and was provided uncurated.

TCRbeta CDR3 regions were amplified from genomic DNA using the immunoSEQ Assay, a bias-controlled multiplex PCR. As for the authors' bioinformatics: The number of nucleated cells in each sample was estimated by amplification of reference gene primers within the assay. To quantify the absolute abundance of each unique TCRbeta CDR3 rearrangement, sequence reads were collapsed and filtered. For each sample, productive Simpson clonality was calculated by taking the square root of Simpson's diversity index across productive rearrangements. Held by TCRdb, this immuneACCESS table contains in-frame sequences only and omits some clones. Under half of the omission traces to an unresolved V gene where checked; the cause of the rest is unknown. D and trimming were read from the DNA, whereas the V and J calls and clone size are those reported in that table. The sample has over 35,000 clones on record, over 85% of them singletons. The ten most abundant clones make up roughly 19% of the sample.

Regarding this clone: What this receptor recognizes is not known. No quality values exist for individual bases; no much larger clone is one base distant.

The collaborating institutions used their own protocols to collect whole blood in K2EDTA tubes. For TCRbeta analysis, collaborators shipped samples as frozen whole blood, isolated PBMCs, or DNA extracted from either of those sample types. Measured from the cysteine to the phenylalanine, the CDR3 is 14 residues long. Left in the record is the CDR3 DNA by itself, 42 bases read in frame from the first base. Between the V and J ends, shortened by 1 base and 3 bases respectively, the junction contains 10 bases. Sequences SEHNR (CDR1) and FQNEAQ (CDR2) are obtained from the germline V gene (reference sequence).

Sequenced input: peripheral blood. This clonotype was obtained from a man aged 70 or older with active COVID-19. In this chain, TRBV7-9 is recombined with TRBJ2-7, with the D gene not clear enough to name. In nucleotide form, the sequence is TGTGCCAGCAGCTTAGGGGCTACCCTCTACGAGCAGTACTTC. Translation gives CASSLGATLYEQYF. This CDR3, with the reference TRBV7-9 and TRBJ2-7 proteins standing in past its ends, gives the full variable domain DTGVSQNPRHKITKRGQNVTFRCDPISEHNRLYWYRQTLGQGPEFLTYFQNEAQLEKSRLLSDRFSAERPKGSFSTLEIQRTEQGDSAMYLCASSLGATLYEQYFGPGTRLTVT.